The T cell receptor (beta chain) under discussion was sequenced for a study of breast tumors, draining lymph nodes, adjacent tissues. Broader study findings: Luminal-like breast cancer showed significantly higher tumor–nontumor repertoire similarity than basal-like.

Samples came from axillary lymph nodes draining the breast cancer. This clonotype was seen more than once but under ten times. The target antigen is unknown. Each CDR3 protein gets one entry after TCRdb re-called the multiplex PCR reads with MiXCR. Of about 230,000 distinct CDR3 sequences in the sample, about 30% were seen once. Sequenced: axillary lymph node tissue. This receptor was obtained from a female donor with breast cancer. Some clones in this sample may be carry-over from other donors' samples.

The CDR3 sequence: CASRRTATGTGFASGANVLTF. As DNA, the CDR3 is TGTGCCAGCAGACGTACCGCGACCGGGACAGGATTTGCGTCTGGGGCCAACGTCCTGACTTTC. J is TRBJ2-6 and V is TRBV12-3 or TRBV12-4; TRBD1 aligns across 8 bases. The CDR3 extends over 21 amino acids. The V gene end was trimmed by 6 bases and the J gene end by 1 base; junction bases not matched to a gene: 20.